A single sample gave rise to the 12 T cell receptor beta chains below, sequenced in a study of T cell repertoires in cytomegalovirus infection (dated by TCRdb to between 2018 and 2021). The sequencer was an Illumina HiSeq 1500. TCRdb reprocessing: public reads trimmed at Q25 with fastp, clones called with MiXCR, in-frame beta chains kept. Records with the same CDR3 protein are collapsed into one entry carrying the most frequent genes and DNA. This sample is represented by approximately 750,000 distinct CDR3 sequences; approximately 34% of them were singletons. Together, the top ten hold 2.5% to 3% of the sample. Sequencing input: PBMCs. Source of these receptors: a human donor in good health (CMV status not recorded). Some clones in this sample may be carry-over from other donors' samples.

This clonotype was seen a few times. A much larger clone differs by one base, so this may be a read error. V gene TRBV7-6 combines with J gene TRBJ1-5; D not certain. The germline V gene encodes CDR1 SGHVS and CDR2 FNYEAQ. The CDR3 is made up of 14 amino acids. In DNA, the CDR3 is TGTGCCGGCAGCTTAGAAGGGAGCAATCAGCCCCAGCATTTT. Its translation: CAGSLEGSNQPQHF. The full variable domain, completed using reference TRBV7-6 and TRBJ1-5, is GAGVSQSPRYKVTKRGQDVALRCDPISGHVSLYWYRQALGQGPEFLTYFNYEAQQDKSGLPNDRFSAERPEGSISTLTIQRTEQRDSAMYRCAGSLEGSNQPQHFGDGTRLSIL.

This chain uses TRBV7-2 with TRBJ2-7; the D gene is possibly TRBD2 (6 bases). The CDR3 has 18 amino acids. V lost 4 bases and J lost 3, with 25 bases in between. CDR1 is SGHTA and CDR2 is FQGNSA in the germline V gene. CDR3 nucleotide sequence: TGTGCCAGCAGCTCCCGACCCCTGACGGTAGCGGCCGTCTACGAGCAGTACTTC. It encodes CASSSRPLTVAAVYEQYF.

The chain joins TRBV7-9 to TRBJ1-2; possible D gene TRBD1, 5 bases. Germline CDR1 is SEHNR and CDR2 is FQNEAQ (reference sequence). The CDR3 runs to 13 residues. Between the trimmed V and J ends, which lost 5 bases and 4 bases, there was a span of 11 bases. CDR3 DNA: TGTGCCAGCAGCCCCCGACAGACCTATGGCTACACCTTC. This encodes CASSPRQTYGYTF.

A few counts support this clonotype. V and J are TRBV6-2 or TRBV6-3 and TRBJ2-3; TRBD2 aligns across 8 bases. From germline, CDR1 is MNHEY and CDR2 SVGEGT. The CDR3 sequence is 14 residues long. The V gene end was trimmed by 6 bases and the J gene end by 1 base; junction bases not matched to a gene: 3. The CDR3 nucleotides are TGTGCCAGCAGCGCGGGAGGACGCACAGATACGCAGTATTTT. Its protein product is CASSAGGRTDTQYF.

This clonotype was found many times. The V and J genes are TRBV7-2 and TRBJ1-1; possible D gene TRBD1, 5 bases. The CDR3 totals 14 residues. Per germline, CDR1 SGHTA and CDR2 FQGNSA. V gave up 6 bases and J gave up 5 bases, with 16 bases separating them. CDR3: CASSRQRRETEAFF. CDR3 sequence (DNA): TGTGCCAGCAGTCGACAGAGAAGGGAGACTGAAGCTTTCTTT.

This clonotype was detected many times. The rearrangement links TRBV20-1 to TRBJ1-2; tentative D call: TRBD1 (5 bases). Trimming pared 6 bases from V and 5 bases from J, leaving 22 bases between. The CDR3 has 15 amino acids. Germline CDR1 is DFQATT and CDR2 is SNEGSKA (reference sequence). In DNA, the CDR3 is TGCAGTGCCACCACCGGGACCAGTGGGGGATATGGCTACACCTTC. This sequence encodes CSATTGTSGGYGYTF.

For this clonotype: The junction and the germline gene differ at one end; a read error may be behind it. The chain links TRBV6-6 to TRBJ1-1, with no clear D. The germline V gene has CDR1 MNHNY and CDR2 SVGAGI (reference sequence). There are 11 residues in the CDR3. The CDR3 loop reads CASREVSSAMF. CDR3 coding DNA: TGTGCCAGCAGAGAAGTTTCATCCGCCATGTTT.

This clonotype was seen a few times. The chain combines TRBV7-8 with TRBJ1-1, with TRBD1 identical over 8 bases. Per germline, CDR1 SGHVS and CDR2 FQNEAQ. The CDR3 has 15 residues. V was clipped by 5 bases and J by 6 bases; unmatched bases: 11. The CDR3 here is CASSPGSGGASEAFF. The CDR3, as DNA: TGTGCCAGCAGCCCCGGGTCAGGGGGCGCATCTGAAGCTTTCTTT.

The sample holds a few counts of this clonotype. The V call is TRBV6-2 or TRBV6-3, the J call TRBJ1-1, with TRBD1 as a possible D gene (6 bases). From germline, CDR1 is MNHEY and CDR2 SVGEGT. The CDR3 loop spans 15 amino acids. V lost 7 bases and J lost 0, with 15 bases in between. CDR3: CASTPGRGMNTEAFF. Here the CDR3 DNA reads TGTGCCAGCACCCCCGGCAGGGGAATGAACACTGAAGCTTTCTTT.

V gene TRBV28 combines with J gene TRBJ1-1; no firm D call. The ends were cut back, 2 bases at V and 8 bases at J, with 6 bases in the middle. This CDR3 is 11 amino acids long. The germline CDR1 and CDR2 sequences are MDHEN and SYDVKM. Written as DNA, the CDR3 is TGTGCCAGCAGTTTACAGGTAGAAGCTTTCTTT. It encodes CASSLQVEAFF.

This clonotype was observed many times. At one end, the junction sequence differs from germline, possibly due to a read error. The V and J genes are TRBV7-6 and TRBJ2-3; tentatively, D is TRBD1 (5 bases). Germline CDR1 SGHVS, CDR2 FNYEAQ. This CDR3 has 13 amino acids. CDR3 loop: CASSPGYTNTQYF. Here the CDR3 DNA reads TGTGCTAGCAGTCCAGGGTACACAAATACGCAGTATTTT.

The table lists this clonotype with a few counts. V gene TRBV19 combines with J gene TRBJ1-2, with D possibly TRBD1 on 5 matching bases. Germline V gene lookup returns CDR1 LNHDA and CDR2 SQIVND (reference sequence). The CDR3 has 14 amino acids. V dropped 3 bases and J dropped 6 bases, with 14 bases sitting between them. The CDR3 spells CASSIYAGRNGYTF. In DNA, the CDR3 is TGTGCCAGTAGTATTTATGCAGGGAGGAATGGCTACACCTTC.